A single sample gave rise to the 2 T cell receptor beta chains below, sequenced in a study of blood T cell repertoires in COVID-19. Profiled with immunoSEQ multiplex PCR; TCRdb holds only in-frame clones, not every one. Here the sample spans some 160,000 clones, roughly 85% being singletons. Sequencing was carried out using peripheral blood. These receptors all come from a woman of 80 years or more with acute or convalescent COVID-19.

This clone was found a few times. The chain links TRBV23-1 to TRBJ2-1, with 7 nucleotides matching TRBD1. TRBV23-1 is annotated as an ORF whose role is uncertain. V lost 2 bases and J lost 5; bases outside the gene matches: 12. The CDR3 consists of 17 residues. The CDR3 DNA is TGCGCCAGCAGTCAAGCCACAGGGGATTGGTGCGACAATGAGCAGTTCTTC. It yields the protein CASSQATGDWCDNEQFF.

CDR3 sequence (DNA): TGCGCCAGCAGCTTGGTCTCCGGGGTGCAGCCCCAGCATTTT. It codes for CASSLVSGVQPQHF. The chain recombines TRBV5-1 with TRBJ1-5, with no clear D. The V gene lost 0 bases and the J gene lost 7 bases, with 11 bases spanning the gap. Germline V gives CDR1 SGHRS, CDR2 YFSETQ. The CDR3 sequence is 14 residues long.